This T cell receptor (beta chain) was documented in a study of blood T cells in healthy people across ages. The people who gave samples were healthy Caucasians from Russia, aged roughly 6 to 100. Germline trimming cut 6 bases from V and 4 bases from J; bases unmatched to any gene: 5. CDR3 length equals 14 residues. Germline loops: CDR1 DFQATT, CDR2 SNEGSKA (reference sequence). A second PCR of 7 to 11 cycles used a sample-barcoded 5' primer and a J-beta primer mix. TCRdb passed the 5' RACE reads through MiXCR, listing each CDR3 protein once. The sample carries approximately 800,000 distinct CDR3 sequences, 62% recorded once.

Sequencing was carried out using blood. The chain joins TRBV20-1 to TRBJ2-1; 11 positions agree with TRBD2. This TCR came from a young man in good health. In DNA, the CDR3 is TGCAGTGCCGCTCTAGCGGGGGGATACAATGAGCAGTTCTTC. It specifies CSAALAGGYNEQFF.